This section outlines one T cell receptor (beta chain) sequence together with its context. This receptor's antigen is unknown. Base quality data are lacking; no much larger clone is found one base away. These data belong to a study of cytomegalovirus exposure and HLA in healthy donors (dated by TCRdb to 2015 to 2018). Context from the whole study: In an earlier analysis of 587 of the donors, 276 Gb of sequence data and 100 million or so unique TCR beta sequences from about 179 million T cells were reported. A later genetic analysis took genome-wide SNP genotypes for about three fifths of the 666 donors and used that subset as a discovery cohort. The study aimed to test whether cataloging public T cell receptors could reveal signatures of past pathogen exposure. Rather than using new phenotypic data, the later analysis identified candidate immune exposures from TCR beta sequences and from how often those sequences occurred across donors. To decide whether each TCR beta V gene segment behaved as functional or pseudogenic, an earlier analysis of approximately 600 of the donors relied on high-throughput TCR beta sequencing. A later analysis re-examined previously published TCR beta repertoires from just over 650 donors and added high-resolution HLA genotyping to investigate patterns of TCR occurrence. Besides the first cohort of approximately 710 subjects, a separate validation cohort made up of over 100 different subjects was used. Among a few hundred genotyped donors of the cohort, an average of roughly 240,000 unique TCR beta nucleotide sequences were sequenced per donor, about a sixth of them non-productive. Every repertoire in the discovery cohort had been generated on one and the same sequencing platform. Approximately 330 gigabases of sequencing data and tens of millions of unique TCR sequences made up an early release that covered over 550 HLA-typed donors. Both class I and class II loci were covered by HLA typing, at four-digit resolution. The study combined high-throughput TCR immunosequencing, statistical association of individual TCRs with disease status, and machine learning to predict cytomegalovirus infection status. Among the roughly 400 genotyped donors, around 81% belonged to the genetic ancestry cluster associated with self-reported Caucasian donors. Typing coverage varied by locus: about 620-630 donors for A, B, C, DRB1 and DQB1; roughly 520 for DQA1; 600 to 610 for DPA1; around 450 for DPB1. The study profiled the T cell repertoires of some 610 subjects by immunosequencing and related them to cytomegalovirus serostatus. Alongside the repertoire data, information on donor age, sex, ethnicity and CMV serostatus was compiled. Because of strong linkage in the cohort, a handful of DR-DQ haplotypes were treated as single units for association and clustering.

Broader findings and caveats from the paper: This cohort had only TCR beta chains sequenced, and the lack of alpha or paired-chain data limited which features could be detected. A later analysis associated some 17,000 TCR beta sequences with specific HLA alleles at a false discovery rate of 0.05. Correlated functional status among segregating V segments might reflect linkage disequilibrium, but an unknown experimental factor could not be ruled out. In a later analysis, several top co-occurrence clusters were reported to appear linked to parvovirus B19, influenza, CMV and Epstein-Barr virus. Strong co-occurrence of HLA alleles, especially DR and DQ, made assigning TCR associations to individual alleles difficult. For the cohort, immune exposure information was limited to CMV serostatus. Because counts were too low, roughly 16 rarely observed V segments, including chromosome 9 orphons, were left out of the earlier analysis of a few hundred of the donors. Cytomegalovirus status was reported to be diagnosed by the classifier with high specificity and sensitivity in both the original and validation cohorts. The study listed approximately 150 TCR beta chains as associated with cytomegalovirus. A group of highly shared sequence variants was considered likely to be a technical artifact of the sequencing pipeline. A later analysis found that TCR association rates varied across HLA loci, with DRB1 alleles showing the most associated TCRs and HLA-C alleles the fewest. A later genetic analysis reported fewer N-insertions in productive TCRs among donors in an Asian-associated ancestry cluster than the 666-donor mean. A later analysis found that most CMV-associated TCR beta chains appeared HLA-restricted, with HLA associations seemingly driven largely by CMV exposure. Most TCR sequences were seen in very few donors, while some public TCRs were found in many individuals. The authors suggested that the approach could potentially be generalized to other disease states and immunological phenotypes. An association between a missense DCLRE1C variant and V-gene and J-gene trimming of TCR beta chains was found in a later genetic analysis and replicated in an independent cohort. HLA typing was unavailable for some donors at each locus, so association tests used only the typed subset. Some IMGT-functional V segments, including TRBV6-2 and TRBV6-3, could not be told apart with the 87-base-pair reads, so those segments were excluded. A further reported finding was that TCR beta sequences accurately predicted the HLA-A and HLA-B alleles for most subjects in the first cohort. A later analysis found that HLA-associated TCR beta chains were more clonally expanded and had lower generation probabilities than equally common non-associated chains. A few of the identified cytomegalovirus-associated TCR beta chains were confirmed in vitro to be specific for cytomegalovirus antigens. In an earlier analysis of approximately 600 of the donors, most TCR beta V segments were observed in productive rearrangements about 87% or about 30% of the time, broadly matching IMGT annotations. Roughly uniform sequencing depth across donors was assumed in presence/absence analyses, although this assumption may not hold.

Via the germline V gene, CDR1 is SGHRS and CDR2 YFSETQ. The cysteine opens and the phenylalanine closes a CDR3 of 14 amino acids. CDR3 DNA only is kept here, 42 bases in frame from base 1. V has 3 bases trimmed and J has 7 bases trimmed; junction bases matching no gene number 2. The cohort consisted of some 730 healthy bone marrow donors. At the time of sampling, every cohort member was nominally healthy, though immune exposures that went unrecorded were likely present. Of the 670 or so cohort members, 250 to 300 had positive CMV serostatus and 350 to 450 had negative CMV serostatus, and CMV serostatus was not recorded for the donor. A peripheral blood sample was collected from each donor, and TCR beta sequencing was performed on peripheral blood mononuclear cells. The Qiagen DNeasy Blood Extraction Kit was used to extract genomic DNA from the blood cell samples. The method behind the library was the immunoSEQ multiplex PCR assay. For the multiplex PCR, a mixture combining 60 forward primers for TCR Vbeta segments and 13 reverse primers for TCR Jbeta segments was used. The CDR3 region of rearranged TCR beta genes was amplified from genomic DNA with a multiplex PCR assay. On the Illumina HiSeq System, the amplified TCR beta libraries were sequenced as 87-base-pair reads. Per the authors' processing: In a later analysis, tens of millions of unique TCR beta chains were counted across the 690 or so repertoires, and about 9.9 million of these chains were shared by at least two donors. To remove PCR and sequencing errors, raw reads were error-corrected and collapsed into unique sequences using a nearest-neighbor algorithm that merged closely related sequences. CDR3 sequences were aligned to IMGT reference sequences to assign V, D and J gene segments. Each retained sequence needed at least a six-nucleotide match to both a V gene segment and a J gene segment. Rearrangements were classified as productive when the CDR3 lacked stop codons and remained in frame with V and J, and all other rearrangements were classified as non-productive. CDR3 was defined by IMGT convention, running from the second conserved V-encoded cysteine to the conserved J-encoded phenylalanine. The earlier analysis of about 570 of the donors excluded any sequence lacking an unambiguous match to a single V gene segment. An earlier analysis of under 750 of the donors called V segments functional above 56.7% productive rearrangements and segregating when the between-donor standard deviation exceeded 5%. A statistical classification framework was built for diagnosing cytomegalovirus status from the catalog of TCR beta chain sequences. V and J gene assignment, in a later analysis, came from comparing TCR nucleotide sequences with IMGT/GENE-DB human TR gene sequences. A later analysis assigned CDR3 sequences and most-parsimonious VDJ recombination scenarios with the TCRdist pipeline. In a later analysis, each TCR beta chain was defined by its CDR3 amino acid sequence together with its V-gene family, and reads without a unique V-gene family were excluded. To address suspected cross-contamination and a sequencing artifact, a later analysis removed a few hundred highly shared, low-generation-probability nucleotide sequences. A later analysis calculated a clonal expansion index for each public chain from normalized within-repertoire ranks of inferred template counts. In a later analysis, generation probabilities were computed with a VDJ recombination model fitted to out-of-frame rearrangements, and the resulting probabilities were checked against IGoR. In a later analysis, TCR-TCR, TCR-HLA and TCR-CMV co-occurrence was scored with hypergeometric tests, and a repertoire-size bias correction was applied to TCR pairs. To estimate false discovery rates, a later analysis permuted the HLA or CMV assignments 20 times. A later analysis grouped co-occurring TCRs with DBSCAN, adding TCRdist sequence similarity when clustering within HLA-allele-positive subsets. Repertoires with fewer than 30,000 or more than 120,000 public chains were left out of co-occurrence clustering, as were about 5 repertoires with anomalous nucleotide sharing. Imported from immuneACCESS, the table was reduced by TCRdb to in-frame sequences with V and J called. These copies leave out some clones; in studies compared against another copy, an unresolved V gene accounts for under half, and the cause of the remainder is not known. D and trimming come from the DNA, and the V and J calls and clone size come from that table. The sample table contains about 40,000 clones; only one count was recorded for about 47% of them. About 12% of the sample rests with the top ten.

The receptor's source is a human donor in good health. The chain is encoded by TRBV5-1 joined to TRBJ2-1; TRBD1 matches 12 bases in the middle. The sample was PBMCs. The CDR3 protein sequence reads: CASSSGQGANEQFF. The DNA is TGCGCCAGCAGCTCGGGACAGGGGGCAAATGAGCAGTTCTTC.